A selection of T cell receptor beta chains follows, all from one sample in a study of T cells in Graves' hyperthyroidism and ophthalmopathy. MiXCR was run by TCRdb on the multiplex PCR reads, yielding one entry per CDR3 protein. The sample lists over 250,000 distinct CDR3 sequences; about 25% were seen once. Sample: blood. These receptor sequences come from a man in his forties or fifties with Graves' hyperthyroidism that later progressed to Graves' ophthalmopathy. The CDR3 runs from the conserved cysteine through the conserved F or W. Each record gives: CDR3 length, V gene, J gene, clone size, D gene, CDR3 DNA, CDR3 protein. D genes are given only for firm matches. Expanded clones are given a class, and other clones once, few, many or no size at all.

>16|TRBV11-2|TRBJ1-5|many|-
TGTGCCAGCAGCCCCTTGCGAGGTATTAGCAATCAGCCCCAGCATTTT
CASSPLRGISNQPQHF
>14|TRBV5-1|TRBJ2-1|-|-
TGCGCCAGCAGCTTTACCCCCGGGACAAACCGACAGTTCTTC
CASSFTPGTNRQFF
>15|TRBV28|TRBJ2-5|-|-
TGTGCCAGCGCCCCCCTCGGAACCCTTTTAGAGACCCAGTACTTC
CASAPLGTLLETQYF
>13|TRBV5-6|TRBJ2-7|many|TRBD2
TGTGCCAGCAGCCATAGCGGGAGGCAGGAGCAGTACTTC
CASSHSGRQEQYF
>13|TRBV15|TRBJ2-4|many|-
TGTGCCACCAGCAGAGATTCCCTCAACATTCAGTACTTC
CATSRDSLNIQYF
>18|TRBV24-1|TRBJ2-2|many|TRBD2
TGTGCCACCAGATTGGGACTAGCGGGAGTGGGTCCCACCGGGGAGCTGTTTTTT
CATRLGLAGVGPTGELFF
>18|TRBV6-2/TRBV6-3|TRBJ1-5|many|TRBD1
TGTGCCAGCAGTTACTCGGGCCCCGGACAGGCCGGTAATCAGCCCCAGCATTTT
CASSYSGPGQAGNQPQHF
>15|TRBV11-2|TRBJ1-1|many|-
TGTGCCAGCAGCTGGGGCCTTCAAAGGGGGTCTGAAGCTTTCTTT
CASSWGLQRGSEAFF
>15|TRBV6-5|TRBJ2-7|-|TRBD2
TGTGCCAGCAGTTACGAGACTAGCGGGAGATACGAGCAGTACTTC
CASSYETSGRYEQYF
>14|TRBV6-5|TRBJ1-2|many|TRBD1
TGTGCCAGCAGTACAGGGGGGGGAAACTATGGCTACACCTTC
CASSTGGGNYGYTF
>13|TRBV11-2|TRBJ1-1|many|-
TGTGCCAGCAGCTTAGTTGGGGCGGCAGGGGCTTTCTTT
CASSLVGAAGAFF
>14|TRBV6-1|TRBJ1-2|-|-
TGTGCCAGCAGTCGGGATCGCCCGGGCTATGGCTACACCTTC
CASSRDRPGYGYTF
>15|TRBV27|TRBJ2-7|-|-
TGTGCCAGCAGTTTATGGCAGGGCCTCTCCTACGAGCAGTACTTC
CASSLWQGLSYEQYF
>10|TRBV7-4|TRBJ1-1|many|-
TGTGCCAGCAGCGTCCCTGAAGCTTTCTTT
CASSVPEAFF
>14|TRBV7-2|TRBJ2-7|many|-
TGTGCCAGCAGCTTGGACGACCCCGGGCTCGGGCAGTACTTC
CASSLDDPGLGQYF
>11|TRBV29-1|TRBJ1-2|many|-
TGCAGCGTTCGGATTAGTAATGGCTACACCTTC
CSVRISNGYTF
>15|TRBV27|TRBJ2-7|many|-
TGTGCCAGCAGCTTATCTGCGGACCCCTCGAGGGAGCAGTACTTC
CASSLSADPSREQYF
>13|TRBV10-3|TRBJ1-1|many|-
TGTGCCATCAGTGGCCAGGGTCGACCTGAAGCTTTCTTT
CAISGQGRPEAFF
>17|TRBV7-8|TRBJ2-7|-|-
TGTGCCAGCAGCCCAACAGTGCTGGCGGACCGATTCTACGAGCAGTACTTC
CASSPTVLADRFYEQYF
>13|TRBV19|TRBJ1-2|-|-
TGTGCCAGTTCCAGGCCAGAACTCTATGGCTACACCTTC
CASSRPELYGYTF
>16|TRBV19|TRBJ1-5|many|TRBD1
TGTGCCAGTAGTATCGGGGGTGGACAGGGGTCACAGCCCCAGCATTTT
CASSIGGGQGSQPQHF
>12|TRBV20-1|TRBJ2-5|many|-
TGCAGTGCTGGTTACAGGGAGGAGACCCAGTACTTC
CSAGYREETQYF
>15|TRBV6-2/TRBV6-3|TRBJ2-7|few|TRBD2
TGTGCCAGCAGTTTCTCCGGGACTAGCGATTACGAGCAGTACTTC
CASSFSGTSDYEQYF
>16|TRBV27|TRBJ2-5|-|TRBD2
TGTGCCAGCAGTTTATCGCCAGCGGGAGCCCGGGAGACCCAGTACTTC
CASSLSPAGARETQYF
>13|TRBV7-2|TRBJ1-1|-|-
TGTGCCAGCAGCCTTACAACGAACACTGAAGCTTTCTTT
CASSLTTNTEAFF
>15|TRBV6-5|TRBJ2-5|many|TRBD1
TGTGCCGGCAGCGGGGACAGGGGGAACCAAGAGACCCAGTACTTC
CAGSGDRGNQETQYF
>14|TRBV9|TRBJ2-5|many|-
TGTGCCAGCAGCGTAGCAAGAGGGCAAGAGACCCAGTACTTC
CASSVARGQETQYF
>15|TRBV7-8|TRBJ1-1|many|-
TGTGCCAGCAGCTTCTTGAGGGCGGCAAAAACTGAAGCTTTCTTT
CASSFLRAAKTEAFF
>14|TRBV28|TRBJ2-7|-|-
TGTGCCAGTCTAGGGTTACAGGGAAACCCAGAGCAGTACTTC
CASLGLQGNPEQYF
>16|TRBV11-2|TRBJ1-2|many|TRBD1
TGTGCCAGCAGCGTCCGACCGGGCGGGGACAGTGGGGGCTACACCTTC
CASSVRPGGDSGGYTF
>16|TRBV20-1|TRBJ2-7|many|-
TGCAGTGCTACCTCGGGGTCAGGGGATAATCTGAAAGAGCAGTACTTC
CSATSGSGDNLKEQYF
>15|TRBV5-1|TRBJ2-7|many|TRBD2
TGCGCCAGCAGTTTCGGGACTAGCGCCACCTACGAGCAGTACTTC
CASSFGTSATYEQYF
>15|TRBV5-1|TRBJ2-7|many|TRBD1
TGCGCCAGCACCCGGGACAGTTCGAGCTCCTACGAGCAGTACTTC
CASTRDSSSSYEQYF
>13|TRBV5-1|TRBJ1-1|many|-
TGCGCCAGCAGCACCGCCGCTACAACTGAAGCTTTCTTT
CASSTAATTEAFF
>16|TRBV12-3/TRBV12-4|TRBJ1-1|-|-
TGTGCCAGCAGTCCACCAGGTTGGTCGATGAACACTGAAGCTTTCTTT
CASSPPGWSMNTEAFF
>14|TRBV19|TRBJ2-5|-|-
TGTGCCAGTAGTCCGGGACGGGGGTTTATGGCCCAGTACTTC
CASSPGRGFMAQYF
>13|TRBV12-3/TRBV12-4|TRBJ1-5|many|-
TGTGCCAGCAGTTTAAACCCGGCGCAGCCCCAGCATTTT
CASSLNPAQPQHF
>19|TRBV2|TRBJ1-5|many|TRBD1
TGTGCCAGCAGGGACGGACAGGGGGCCTTGCGATATAGCAATCAGCCCCAGCATTTT
CASRDGQGALRYSNQPQHF
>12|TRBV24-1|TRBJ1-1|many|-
TGTGCCACCAGTGATTCCGGGATGACGGCTTTCTTT
CATSDSGMTAFF
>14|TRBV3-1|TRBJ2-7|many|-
TGTGCCAGCAGCCTCGCGCCGGGCCCCTACGAGCAGTACTTC
CASSLAPGPYEQYF
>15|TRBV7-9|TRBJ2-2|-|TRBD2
TGTGCCAGCAGCTTTAAGCGGGAGAACACCGGGGAGCTGTTTTTT
CASSFKRENTGELFF
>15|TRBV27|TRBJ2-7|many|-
TGTGCCAGCAGTTTAGGGGGACCCGATTACTACGAGCAGTACTTC
CASSLGGPDYYEQYF
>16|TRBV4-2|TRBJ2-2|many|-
TGTGCCAGCAGCCAACCACCGGGACAATTCACCGGGGAGCTGTTTTTT
CASSQPPGQFTGELFF
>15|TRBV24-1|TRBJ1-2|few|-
TGTGCCACCAGTGATTCCCGGGTGCCTAACTATGGCTACACCTTC
CATSDSRVPNYGYTF
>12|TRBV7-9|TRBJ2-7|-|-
TGTGCCAGCAGTCTACCGGCCTCCGAGCAGTACTTC
CASSLPASEQYF
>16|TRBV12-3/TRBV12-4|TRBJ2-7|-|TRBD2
TGTGCCAGCAGTGACGAACGGACTAGCGGGCTCAGCGAGCAGTACTTC
CASSDERTSGLSEQYF
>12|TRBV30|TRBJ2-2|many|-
TGTGCCACCACAGAGAACACCGGGGAGCTGTTTTTT
CATTENTGELFF
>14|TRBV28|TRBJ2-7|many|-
TGTGCCAGCAGTTTTAGTCCAGACTCCTACGAGCAGTACTTC
CASSFSPDSYEQYF
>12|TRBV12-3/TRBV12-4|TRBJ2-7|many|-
TGTGCCAGCAGTACAGGTTCGGGGGAGCAGTACTTC
CASSTGSGEQYF
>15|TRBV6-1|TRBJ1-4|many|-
TGTGCCAGCAGTGAAGCGCTCCCAAGGGGGGAAAAACTGTTTTTT
CASSEALPRGEKLFF
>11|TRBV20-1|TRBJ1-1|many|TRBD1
TGCAGTGCGTCCAGGGGGACTGAAGCTTTCTTT
CSASRGTEAFF
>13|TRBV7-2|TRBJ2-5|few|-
TGTGCCAGCAGCCCGTCTGGGATAGAGACCCAGTACTTC
CASSPSGIETQYF
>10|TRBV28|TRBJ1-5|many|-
TGTGCCAGCAGTGCCCGGACAAGGCATTTT
CASSARTRHF
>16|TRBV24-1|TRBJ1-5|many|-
TGTGCCACCAGTGACCCGACAGGAGATAGCAATCAGCCCCAGCATTTT
CATSDPTGDSNQPQHF
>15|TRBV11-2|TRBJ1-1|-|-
TGTGCCAGCAGCTCCTCACCTCCCAGCGGCTACCAAGCTTTCTTT
CASSSSPPSGYQAFF
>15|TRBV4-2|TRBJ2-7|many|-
TGTGCCAGCAGCCGAGATCCCCAATATTCCTACGAGCAGTACTTC
CASSRDPQYSYEQYF
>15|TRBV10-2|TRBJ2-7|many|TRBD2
TGCGCCAGCAGGGGGACTAGCTGGAGCTCCTACGAGCAGTACTTC
CASRGTSWSSYEQYF
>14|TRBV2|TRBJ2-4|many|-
TGTGCCAGCAGCGGGACGGGACTTTGGAACATTCAGTACTTC
CASSGTGLWNIQYF
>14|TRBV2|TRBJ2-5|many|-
TGTGCCAGCAGTGAAGGGGTAGCCACGGAGACCCAGTACTTC
CASSEGVATETQYF